Listed below are T cell receptor beta chains from one sample, sequenced in a study of T-cell reconstitution after alpha-beta-depleted transplantation in children. TCRdb called the PCR reads again in MiXCR, with one record for every CDR3 protein. The table shows roughly 120,000 distinct CDR3 sequences, with 9% to 12% occurring only once. Sequenced here: PBMCs, sampled before TCRalphabeta/CD19-depleted stem cell transplant. The source is a boy younger than 10 with acute lymphoblastic leukemia, due to receive a stem cell transplant. Both conserved end residues are part of each CDR3. Each record gives: D gene, clone size, CDR3 length, J gene, V gene, CDR3 protein, CDR3 DNA. A D gene is named only where the DNA matches it firmly. Clone size appears in some rows only: once, few, many, or a class for an expanded clone.

d_call: NA; clone_size: NA; cdr3_length: 16; j_call: TRBJ2-7; v_call: TRBV28; cdr3_aa: CASSLARPEGSYEQYF; cdr3_nt: TGTGCCAGCAGTTTAGCCCGTCCTGAGGGATCCTACGAGCAGTACTTC
d_call: NA; clone_size: many; cdr3_length: 16; j_call: TRBJ1-2; v_call: TRBV5-1; cdr3_aa: CASSFQSAGEGYGYTF; cdr3_nt: TGCGCCAGCAGCTTCCAGTCGGCAGGGGAGGGCTATGGCTACACCTTC
d_call: NA; clone_size: few; cdr3_length: 15; j_call: TRBJ1-5; v_call: TRBV7-2; cdr3_aa: CASSSRLRDNQPQHF; cdr3_nt: TGTGCCAGCAGCTCTCGGCTAAGAGACAATCAGCCCCAGCATTTT
d_call: NA; clone_size: many; cdr3_length: 15; j_call: TRBJ2-1; v_call: TRBV7-9; cdr3_aa: CASSPRYSSYNEQFF; cdr3_nt: TGTGCCAGCAGCCCCCGGTACAGCTCCTACAATGAGCAGTTCTTC
d_call: NA; clone_size: many; cdr3_length: 15; j_call: TRBJ2-7; v_call: TRBV5-1; cdr3_aa: CASSFSGPVRGEQYF; cdr3_nt: TGCGCCAGCAGCTTCAGCGGACCTGTAAGGGGCGAGCAGTACTTC
d_call: NA; clone_size: NA; cdr3_length: 14; j_call: TRBJ2-3; v_call: TRBV4-2; cdr3_aa: CASSQESTRDTQYF; cdr3_nt: TGTGCCAGCAGCCAAGAATCAACTAGGGATACGCAGTATTTT
d_call: TRBD2; clone_size: NA; cdr3_length: 16; j_call: TRBJ2-1; v_call: TRBV24-1; cdr3_aa: CATSEAGGVRYNEQFF; cdr3_nt: TGTGCCACCAGTGAGGCGGGGGGAGTAAGGTACAATGAGCAGTTCTTC
d_call: NA; clone_size: NA; cdr3_length: 14; j_call: TRBJ1-1; v_call: TRBV10-2; cdr3_aa: CASSEWREGFEAFF; cdr3_nt: TGCGCCAGCAGTGAGTGGAGGGAGGGTTTTGAAGCTTTCTTT
d_call: NA; clone_size: NA; cdr3_length: 15; j_call: TRBJ2-1; v_call: TRBV19; cdr3_aa: CASSHNFGRYNEQFF; cdr3_nt: TGTGCCAGTAGTCATAACTTCGGACGGTACAATGAGCAGTTCTTC
d_call: TRBD1; clone_size: NA; cdr3_length: 15; j_call: TRBJ1-4; v_call: TRBV7-2; cdr3_aa: CASSFLTGANEKLFF; cdr3_nt: TGTGCCAGCAGCTTCTTGACAGGGGCCAATGAAAAACTGTTTTTT
d_call: TRBD2; clone_size: NA; cdr3_length: 16; j_call: TRBJ2-3; v_call: TRBV28; cdr3_aa: CASSTPGGGRRGTQYF; cdr3_nt: TGTGCCAGCAGTACCCCCGGCGGGGGGAGACGAGGTACGCAGTATTTT
d_call: NA; clone_size: NA; cdr3_length: 14; j_call: TRBJ2-1; v_call: TRBV7-9; cdr3_aa: CATASVSSYNEQFF; cdr3_nt: TGTGCCACCGCGTCGGTGAGCTCCTACAATGAGCAGTTCTTC
d_call: TRBD2; clone_size: NA; cdr3_length: 20; j_call: TRBJ2-2; v_call: TRBV7-8; cdr3_aa: CASSLQEVGLAGWNTGELFF; cdr3_nt: TGTGCCAGCAGCTTACAAGAGGTTGGACTAGCGGGATGGAACACCGGGGAGCTGTTTTTT
d_call: TRBD2; clone_size: few; cdr3_length: 19; j_call: TRBJ2-7; v_call: TRBV4-1; cdr3_aa: CASSPDGLAGASRPYEQYF; cdr3_nt: TGCGCCAGCAGCCCGGACGGGCTAGCGGGGGCCTCAAGGCCCTACGAGCAGTACTTC
d_call: TRBD2; clone_size: few; cdr3_length: 15; j_call: TRBJ2-1; v_call: TRBV2; cdr3_aa: CASQAGSGSRNEQFF; cdr3_nt: TGTGCCAGCCAGGCGGGTAGCGGGAGTCGCAATGAGCAGTTCTTC
d_call: NA; clone_size: few; cdr3_length: 17; j_call: TRBJ2-6; v_call: TRBV29-1; cdr3_aa: CSVETRGRLSGANVLTF; cdr3_nt: TGCAGCGTTGAAACCAGGGGACGCCTCTCTGGGGCCAACGTCCTGACTTTC
d_call: NA; clone_size: NA; cdr3_length: 12; j_call: TRBJ1-2; v_call: TRBV6-1; cdr3_aa: CASSESRVGYTF; cdr3_nt: TGTGCCAGCAGCGAAAGCAGGGTTGGCTACACCTTC
d_call: NA; clone_size: NA; cdr3_length: 14; j_call: TRBJ2-5; v_call: TRBV27; cdr3_aa: CASSWAGRQETQYF; cdr3_nt: TGTGCCAGCAGTTGGGCAGGGAGACAAGAGACCCAGTACTTC
d_call: TRBD1; clone_size: few; cdr3_length: 15; j_call: TRBJ2-2; v_call: TRBV5-1; cdr3_aa: CASSKVGGKTGELFF; cdr3_nt: TGCGCCAGCAGCAAAGTAGGGGGCAAGACCGGGGAGCTGTTTTTT
d_call: TRBD2; clone_size: NA; cdr3_length: 13; j_call: TRBJ2-7; v_call: TRBV29-1; cdr3_aa: CSVEGLAGYEQYF; cdr3_nt: TGCAGCGTTGAAGGACTAGCGGGCTACGAGCAGTACTTC
d_call: TRBD1; clone_size: many; cdr3_length: 15; j_call: TRBJ2-1; v_call: TRBV5-6; cdr3_aa: CASSWGTGIDNEQFF; cdr3_nt: TGTGCCAGCAGCTGGGGGACAGGGATCGACAATGAGCAGTTCTTC
d_call: TRBD1; clone_size: NA; cdr3_length: 14; j_call: TRBJ2-7; v_call: TRBV29-1; cdr3_aa: CSAGPGQGAYEQYF; cdr3_nt: TGCAGCGCCGGCCCGGGACAGGGGGCCTACGAGCAGTACTTC
d_call: NA; clone_size: NA; cdr3_length: 14; j_call: TRBJ2-3; v_call: TRBV5-1; cdr3_aa: CASSLGDRTDTQYF; cdr3_nt: TGCGCCAGCAGCTTGGGTGACCGAACAGATACGCAGTATTTT
d_call: TRBD1; clone_size: few; cdr3_length: 16; j_call: TRBJ2-6; v_call: TRBV29-1; cdr3_aa: CSVKGQGNSGANVLTF; cdr3_nt: TGCAGCGTTAAGGGACAGGGGAACTCTGGGGCCAACGTCCTGACTTTC
d_call: TRBD1; clone_size: many; cdr3_length: 14; j_call: TRBJ2-1; v_call: TRBV20-1; cdr3_aa: CSARIGQGGNEQFF; cdr3_nt: TGCAGTGCTAGGATCGGACAGGGAGGAAATGAGCAGTTCTTC
d_call: NA; clone_size: many; cdr3_length: 12; j_call: TRBJ1-1; v_call: TRBV30; cdr3_aa: CAWSPRFGEAFF; cdr3_nt: TGTGCCTGGAGTCCCCGATTCGGTGAAGCTTTCTTT
d_call: NA; clone_size: many; cdr3_length: 15; j_call: TRBJ1-6; v_call: TRBV6-1; cdr3_aa: CASRLNRDQNSPLHF; cdr3_nt: TGTGCCAGCAGGCTCAACAGGGACCAAAATTCACCCCTCCACTTT